This is a list of T cell receptor beta chains from one sample in a study of T cell responses to AZD1222 COVID-19 vaccine. TCRdb's table, derived via immunoSEQ multiplex PCR, lists solely in-frame clones and lacks some. The sample gives approximately 65,000 clones, approximately 80% of which show up once; 12% is in the top ten. This sample comprised peripheral blood, obtained on day 0 of AZD1222 vaccination. The receptors were sampled from an adult in good health. The CDR3 runs from the conserved cysteine through the conserved F or W. The D gene is left open where the match is weak. Part of the rows lack a size; the others show once, few, many or a class for expanded clones.

j_gene | abundance | v_gene | d_gene | CDR3aa | CDR3nt
TRBJ2-7 | NA | TRBV21-1 | NA | CASSKEEEPYEQYF | TGTGCCAGCAGCAAAGAGGAGGAACCCTACGAGCAGTACTTC
TRBJ2-6 | NA | TRBV30 | NA | CAWSVAGANVLTF | TGTGCCTGGAGTGTAGCTGGGGCCAACGTCCTGACTTTC
TRBJ2-5 | few | TRBV29-1 | TRBD1 | CSVERDRDYQETQYF | TGCAGCGTTGAAAGGGACAGGGACTACCAAGAGACCCAGTACTTC
TRBJ2-7 | NA | TRBV11-2 | TRBD1 | CASSSGQSYEQYF | TGTGCCAGCAGCTCGGGACAGAGCTACGAGCAGTACTTC
TRBJ1-1 | NA | TRBV5-1 | NA | CASSDGNPSTEAFF | TGCGCCAGCAGCGATGGGAACCCCTCGACTGAAGCTTTCTTT
TRBJ2-6 | NA | TRBV5-4 | NA | CASSSKTASGANVLTF | TGTGCCAGCAGCTCCAAAACAGCCTCTGGGGCCAACGTCCTGACTTTC
TRBJ1-2 | NA | TRBV18 | TRBD1 | CASSPLTGGSNYGYTF | TGTGCCAGCTCACCCTTGACAGGGGGGTCTAACTATGGCTACACCTTC
TRBJ2-1 | NA | TRBV11-2 | NA | CASSVGWAGTYNEQFF | TGTGCCAGCAGCGTAGGATGGGCCGGGACTTACAATGAGCAGTTCTTC
TRBJ2-5 | NA | TRBV4-1 | TRBD2 | CASSQVASGVVETQYF | TGCGCCAGCAGCCAAGTTGCTAGCGGGGTGGTGGAGACCCAGTACTTC
TRBJ1-1 | few | TRBV6-5 | NA | CASMGNTEAFF | TGTGCCAGCATGGGAAACACTGAAGCTTTCTTT
TRBJ1-1 | NA | TRBV11-2 | TRBD1 | CASSQPGGAKGTEAFF | TGTGCCAGCAGTCAACCAGGGGGCGCGAAGGGCACTGAAGCTTTCTTT
TRBJ1-4 | NA | TRBV19 | TRBD1 | CASSSTGPGEKLFF | TGTGCCAGTAGTTCGACAGGGCCGGGTGAAAAACTGTTTTTT
TRBJ2-1 | NA | TRBV6-2/TRBV6-3 | TRBD2 | CASSYSRTSPLPYNEQFF | TGTGCCAGCAGTTACTCGAGGACTAGCCCCTTACCCTACAATGAGCAGTTCTTC
TRBJ1-1 | NA | TRBV11-1 | NA | CASMEQLNTEAFF | TGTGCCAGCATGGAACAGCTGAACACTGAAGCTTTCTTT
TRBJ1-6 | NA | TRBV7-8 | TRBD1 | CASSQVQGNSPLHF | TGTGCCAGCAGCCAGGTACAGGGGAATTCACCCCTCCACTTT
TRBJ2-7 | few | TRBV3-1/TRBV3-2 | TRBD2 | CASSQEPSGGNDEQYF | TGTGCCAGCAGCCAAGAACCTAGCGGGGGAAATGACGAGCAGTACTTC
TRBJ2-7 | NA | TRBV18 | TRBD1 | CASSPGGGQGKYEQYF | TGTGCCAGCTCACCCGGCGGGGGACAGGGTAAATACGAGCAGTACTTC
TRBJ2-5 | NA | TRBV28 | NA | CASSLSDGGETQYF | TGTGCCAGCAGTTTATCCGACGGTGGAGAGACCCAGTACTTC
TRBJ1-1 | NA | TRBV6-5 | NA | CASSYFTEAFF | TGTGCCAGCAGTTATTTCACTGAAGCTTTCTTT
TRBJ2-2 | NA | TRBV4-1 | NA | CASSQDLNTGELFF | TGCGCCAGCAGCCAAGATCTAAACACCGGGGAGCTGTTTTTT
TRBJ2-5 | NA | TRBV6-1 | TRBD2 | CASSEVGGGLQETQYF | TGTGCCAGCAGTGAAGTAGGCGGGGGGCTACAAGAGACCCAGTACTTC
TRBJ2-2 | NA | TRBV7-2 | TRBD2 | CASSSSGGAVTGELFF | TGTGCCAGCAGCTCTAGCGGGGGGGCTGTAACCGGGGAGCTGTTTTTT
TRBJ2-5 | NA | TRBV18 | NA | CASSPIESQETQYF | TGTGCCAGCTCACCTATTGAGAGCCAAGAGACCCAGTACTTC
TRBJ2-7 | NA | TRBV11-2 | NA | CASSLRETYEQYF | TGTGCCAGCAGCTTACGAGAGACCTACGAGCAGTACTTC
TRBJ1-5 | NA | TRBV27 | NA | CASSFGDNQPQHF | TGTGCCAGCAGTTTTGGGGACAATCAGCCCCAGCATTTT
TRBJ2-5 | once | TRBV10-1 | NA | CASSVVGGETQYF | TGCGCCAGCAGTGTGGTCGGGGGAGAGACCCAGTACTTC
TRBJ2-7 | NA | TRBV10-2 | NA | CASSDQGYEQYF | TGCGCCAGCAGTGACCAGGGCTACGAGCAGTACTTC
TRBJ1-1 | NA | TRBV7-8 | NA | CASSAEVENTEAFF | TGTGCCAGCAGCGCCGAGGTCGAGAACACTGAAGCTTTCTTT
TRBJ2-1 | NA | TRBV4-1 | NA | CASSLTRGMNEQFF | TGCGCCAGCAGCCTCACAAGGGGCATGAATGAGCAGTTCTTC
TRBJ2-3 | NA | TRBV30 | NA | CAWTEGTSSTDTQYF | TGTGCCTGGACCGAGGGGACTTCTAGCACAGATACGCAGTATTTT
TRBJ1-6 | NA | TRBV5-1 | TRBD1 | CASSFGTDNSPLHF | TGCGCCAGCAGTTTCGGGACAGATAATTCACCCCTCCACTTT
TRBJ1-6 | once | TRBV7-2 | TRBD1 | CASSYDLGGTLHF | TGTGCCAGCAGCTACGACCTAGGGGGCACCCTCCACTTT
TRBJ2-7 | NA | TRBV5-6 | TRBD1 | CASSLSRQGGYEQYF | TGTGCCAGCAGCTTGTCCAGACAGGGTGGCTACGAGCAGTACTTC
TRBJ1-4 | NA | TRBV30 | NA | CAWSGEKLFF | TGTGCCTGGAGCGGGGAAAAACTGTTTTTT
TRBJ2-5 | few | TRBV2 | NA | CASSERILRAFQETQYF | TGTGCCAGCAGTGAAAGGATATTAAGGGCCTTTCAAGAGACCCAGTACTTC
TRBJ2-3 | NA | TRBV12-1 | NA | CASSHTRPGLPASDTQYF | TGTGCCAGCAGCCATACCCGACCGGGACTGCCTGCGTCAGATACGCAGTATTTT
TRBJ2-5 | many | TRBV23-1 | TRBD2 | CASSLKPPAGGRSQETQYF | TGCGCCAGCAGTCTTAAACCCCCAGCGGGGGGGCGTTCCCAAGAGACCCAGTACTTC
TRBJ2-3 | few | TRBV11-3 | TRBD2 | CASSSSGGSTDTQYF | TGTGCCAGCAGCTCTAGCGGGGGGAGCACAGATACGCAGTATTTT
TRBJ2-3 | NA | TRBV5-6 | TRBD2 | CASSLAWGLAAASTDTQYF | TGTGCCAGCAGCTTGGCTTGGGGACTAGCTGCCGCTAGCACAGATACGCAGTATTTT
TRBJ1-2 | NA | TRBV18 | NA | CASSLGGYGYTF | TGTGCCAGCTCACTTGGGGGCTATGGCTACACCTTC
TRBJ1-5 | NA | TRBV3-1/TRBV3-2 | NA | CASSQEQVGGPQHF | TGTGCCAGCAGCCAGGAACAGGTTGGTGGGCCCCAGCATTTT
TRBJ2-5 | NA | TRBV18 | NA | CASSPSRGETQYF | TGTGCCAGCTCACCTTCTCGGGGAGAGACCCAGTACTTC
TRBJ1-1 | NA | TRBV19 | NA | CATTAGRVGYNTEAFF | TGTGCCACCACCGCCGGGAGGGTGGGTTACAACACTGAAGCTTTCTTT
TRBJ1-5 | NA | TRBV5-5 | NA | CASSLTLGSNQPQHF | TGTGCCAGCAGCCTTACCCTCGGGAGCAATCAGCCCCAGCATTTT
TRBJ1-1 | NA | TRBV5-1 | NA | CASRVGQMNTEAFF | TGCGCCAGCAGAGTGGGGCAGATGAACACTGAAGCTTTCTTT
TRBJ1-2 | NA | TRBV18 | NA | CASSNTWGDGYTF | TGTGCCAGCTCGAATACCTGGGGGGATGGCTACACCTTC
TRBJ1-2 | NA | TRBV7-9 | TRBD1 | CASSPGQGVYGYTF | TGTGCCAGCAGCCCCGGACAGGGGGTATATGGCTACACCTTC
TRBJ2-3 | NA | TRBV5-8 | NA | CASSLRSTDTQYF | TGTGCCAGCAGCTTGCGGAGCACAGATACGCAGTATTTT
TRBJ2-2 | NA | TRBV15 | NA | CATSREPVRRNTGELFF | TGTGCCACCAGCAGAGAACCCGTACGGAGGAACACCGGGGAGCTGTTTTTT
TRBJ1-5 | NA | TRBV7-8 | NA | CASSSDRGGNQPQHF | TGTGCCAGCAGCTCCGACCGAGGGGGCAATCAGCCCCAGCATTTT
TRBJ1-5 | few | TRBV6-1 | TRBD1 | CASSERAWDSTEYQPQHF | TGTGCCAGCAGTGAAAGGGCTTGGGACAGCACAGAATATCAGCCCCAGCATTTT
TRBJ2-7 | NA | TRBV6-2/TRBV6-3 | TRBD1 | CASSYVPGGFGEQYF | TGTGCCAGCAGTTACGTGCCAGGGGGCTTCGGAGAGCAGTACTTC
TRBJ2-7 | NA | TRBV7-8 | NA | CASSLVVTDEQYF | TGTGCCAGCAGCTTAGTTGTGACAGACGAGCAGTACTTC
TRBJ2-4 | NA | TRBV12-2 | NA | CASRLQRRANIQYF | TGTGCAAGTCGCTTACAACGACGGGCAAACATTCAGTACTTC